The clone carrying this TCR beta chain was detected a few times. Its antigen is as yet unknown. The data were taken from a study of response to subunit inactivated influenza vaccine. The CDR3 spans 12 residues. V was clipped by 9 bases and J by 2 bases, with 8 bases between them. The germline gives CDR1 ENHRY, CDR2 SYGVKD. General study findings and limits: The authors proposed limited new T cell recruitment per seasonal influenza vaccination.

TCRdb re-called the RT-PCR reads with MiXCR, one entry per CDR3 protein. This sample has 150,000 to 200,000 distinct CDR3 sequences; around 12% occur once, and the top ten carry roughly 29%. The data also belong to a second study, concerning T cells expressing NK-cell markers. That source notes: TCR beta cDNA was generated via 5'RACE template switching incorporating UMIs. Roughly six of the donors carried dominant NKG2C+ clonotypes that took up roughly 1.0-7.5% of their CD8+ T cells. Also leading the CD3+CD56-NKG2C+ fraction in several donors were these clonotypes. HCMV specificity of expanded NKG2C+ T cell clones remained unclear.

This sequence was found in a man aged 45 to 65 who received an inactivated influenza vaccine. The material sequenced was CD8+ T cells sorted from PBMCs, taken roughly 12 days after vaccination. This sequence joins TRBV10-3 and TRBJ1-5; D uncertain. The CDR3 spells CAMRWCNQPQHF. CDR3 DNA: TGTGCCATGCGGTGGTGCAATCAGCCCCAGCATTTT.